The sample holds one count of the clone carrying this TCR beta chain. Under the authors' procedure: Using reference gene primer amplification, nucleated cell counts were estimated. TCRdb keeps only in-frame clones here, not all; method: immunoSEQ multiplex PCR. V and J calls and clone size are those listed in that table; D and trimming were worked out from the DNA. The sample has about 220,000 clones; around 82% are singletons. The data stem from a study of blood T cell repertoires in COVID-19. Across the study: COVID-19 samples from acute and convalescent phases originated in the United States, Italy and Spain. In each case, the material was cDNA or gDNA derived from T cells, B-cell-depleted T cells, or PBMCs.

This CDR3 region has 15 residues. Germline CDR1 SGHTA, CDR2 FQGNSA. V lost 5 bases, J lost 4 bases, and 17 bases lay in between. Sequencing was done on a sample of peripheral blood. The chain combines TRBV7-2 with TRBJ1-1, with D unclear. This sequence originates from a woman aged 25 to 39 who had recovered from COVID-19. The CDR3 coding sequence is TGTGCCAGCAGCCCCCGGGGAGGAAGGCGCACTGAAGCTTTCTTT. As protein: CASSPRGGRRTEAFF.